A selection of T cell receptor beta chains follows, all from one sample in a study of post-analysis software for immune sequencing data. Each CDR3 protein gets one entry after TCRdb re-called the PCR reads with MiXCR. The data hold hundreds of thousands of distinct CDR3 sequences, with roughly 27% observed a single time. Sequencing was performed on blood. These receptors were collected from a girl aged 10 to 17 with multiple sclerosis. Each CDR3 is given with its conserved first and last residue. The D gene is left open where the match is weak. Size is omitted from some rows. Given values are once, few, many or a class for expanded clones.

v_gene: TRBV28
d_gene: TRBD2
j_gene: TRBJ2-7
abundance: .
CDR3aa: CASTGLAGVEQYF
CDR3nt: TGTGCCAGCACTGGACTAGCGGGAGTCGAGCAGTACTTC

v_gene: TRBV10-3
d_gene: TRBD1
j_gene: TRBJ2-1
abundance: few
CDR3aa: CAISGTGGRNEQFF
CDR3nt: TGTGCCATCAGCGGGACAGGGGGCAGGAATGAGCAGTTCTTC

v_gene: TRBV5-1
d_gene: .
j_gene: TRBJ2-7
abundance: .
CDR3aa: CASSFLHEQYF
CDR3nt: TGCGCCAGCAGCTTCCTCCACGAGCAGTACTTC

v_gene: TRBV12-3/TRBV12-4
d_gene: TRBD2
j_gene: TRBJ2-5
abundance: many
CDR3aa: CASSPLAGGETQYF
CDR3nt: TGTGCCAGCAGCCCACTAGCGGGGGGAGAGACCCAGTACTTC

v_gene: TRBV4-3
d_gene: TRBD1
j_gene: TRBJ2-1
abundance: .
CDR3aa: CASSLRPGQGYEQFF
CDR3nt: TGCGCCAGCAGCCTAAGACCGGGACAGGGGTATGAGCAGTTCTTC

v_gene: TRBV6-4
d_gene: .
j_gene: TRBJ1-1
abundance: .
CDR3aa: CASSEEGNTEAFF
CDR3nt: TGTGCCAGCAGTGAGGAGGGAAACACTGAAGCTTTCTTT

v_gene: TRBV7-9
d_gene: TRBD1
j_gene: TRBJ2-7
abundance: few
CDR3aa: CASSSTGTGTYEQYF
CDR3nt: TGTGCCAGCAGCTCGACCGGGACAGGGACCTACGAGCAGTACTTC

v_gene: TRBV5-4
d_gene: .
j_gene: TRBJ2-4
abundance: many
CDR3aa: CASSLDPASAKNIQYF
CDR3nt: TGTGCCAGCAGCTTGGACCCAGCCAGCGCCAAAAACATTCAGTACTTC

v_gene: TRBV11-1
d_gene: .
j_gene: TRBJ2-7
abundance: .
CDR3aa: CASSWTDLNYEQYF
CDR3nt: TGTGCCAGCAGCTGGACAGACCTCAACTACGAGCAGTACTTC

v_gene: TRBV18
d_gene: .
j_gene: TRBJ2-7
abundance: .
CDR3aa: CASSLKSRHEQYF
CDR3nt: TGTGCCAGCTCACTCAAGTCCAGGCACGAGCAGTACTTC

v_gene: TRBV9
d_gene: TRBD2
j_gene: TRBJ2-7
abundance: .
CDR3aa: CASSVAGGPNSAYEQYF
CDR3nt: TGTGCCAGCAGCGTAGCGGGAGGGCCAAATTCGGCCTACGAGCAGTACTTC

v_gene: TRBV28
d_gene: .
j_gene: TRBJ2-3
abundance: few
CDR3aa: CASSFDSRVLYTDTQYF
CDR3nt: TGTGCCAGCAGTTTTGACAGTCGAGTCCTGTACACAGATACGCAGTATTTT

v_gene: TRBV9
d_gene: TRBD2
j_gene: TRBJ2-7
abundance: .
CDR3aa: CASSPGLALMETRYF
CDR3nt: TGTGCCAGCAGCCCGGGACTAGCCCTAATGGAGACCCGGTACTTC

v_gene: TRBV10-3
d_gene: .
j_gene: TRBJ1-1
abundance: .
CDR3aa: CAISGEKGNTEAFF
CDR3nt: TGTGCCATCAGTGGAGAGAAAGGGAACACTGAAGCTTTCTTT

v_gene: TRBV2
d_gene: .
j_gene: TRBJ2-7
abundance: few
CDR3aa: CASNPPMGPRGTQYF
CDR3nt: TGTGCCAGCAACCCTCCGATGGGACCGAGAGGAACCCAGTACTTC

v_gene: TRBV20-1
d_gene: .
j_gene: TRBJ2-1
abundance: .
CDR3aa: CSIPQQFF
CDR3nt: TGCAGCATTCCACAGCAGTTCTTC

v_gene: TRBV10-2
d_gene: .
j_gene: TRBJ2-1
abundance: few
CDR3aa: CASRGRTAGAGIYEQFF
CDR3nt: TGCGCCAGCAGGGGACGGACGGCGGGGGCGGGGATTTATGAGCAGTTCTTC

v_gene: TRBV27
d_gene: .
j_gene: TRBJ2-7
abundance: .
CDR3aa: CASRGGYSYEQYF
CDR3nt: TGTGCCAGCAGGGGAGGATACTCCTACGAGCAGTACTTC

v_gene: TRBV6-5
d_gene: TRBD1
j_gene: TRBJ1-4
abundance: .
CDR3aa: CASSSLWTGRNEKLFF
CDR3nt: TGTGCCAGCAGTTCCCTTTGGACAGGGAGAAATGAAAAACTGTTTTTT

v_gene: TRBV24-1
d_gene: TRBD1
j_gene: TRBJ2-3
abundance: .
CDR3aa: CATTGTAQNHATQYF
CDR3nt: TGTGCCACCACCGGGACAGCCCAGAATCATGCTACGCAGTATTTT

v_gene: TRBV20-1
d_gene: .
j_gene: TRBJ2-1
abundance: few
CDR3aa: CSARKSGVNEQFF
CDR3nt: TGCAGTGCTAGAAAATCAGGGGTAAATGAGCAGTTCTTC

v_gene: TRBV18
d_gene: .
j_gene: TRBJ2-7
abundance: .
CDR3aa: CASSPGQLSYEQYF
CDR3nt: TGTGCCAGCTCACCGGGGCAACTATCCTACGAGCAGTACTTC

v_gene: TRBV28
d_gene: TRBD1
j_gene: TRBJ2-1
abundance: .
CDR3aa: CASSPGTGFDEQFF
CDR3nt: TGTGCCAGCAGCCCCGGGACAGGGTTCGATGAGCAGTTCTTC

v_gene: TRBV5-6
d_gene: .
j_gene: TRBJ1-1
abundance: few
CDR3aa: CASSLVNLVEAFF
CDR3nt: TGTGCCAGCAGCTTAGTTAATCTCGTGGAAGCTTTCTTT

v_gene: TRBV7-2
d_gene: TRBD2
j_gene: TRBJ2-1
abundance: .
CDR3aa: CASSRGTSGGYNEQFF
CDR3nt: TGTGCCAGCAGCCGCGGGACTAGCGGGGGTTACAATGAGCAGTTCTTC

v_gene: TRBV20-1
d_gene: .
j_gene: TRBJ1-6
abundance: .
CDR3aa: CSARVGTSQEPLHF
CDR3nt: TGCAGTGCTAGGGTCGGGACATCGCAGGAACCCCTCCACTTT

v_gene: TRBV29-1
d_gene: .
j_gene: TRBJ1-1
abundance: few
CDR3aa: CSVWGTEAFF
CDR3nt: TGCAGCGTTTGGGGGACTGAAGCTTTCTTT

v_gene: TRBV2
d_gene: TRBD1
j_gene: TRBJ2-7
abundance: once
CDR3aa: CASRTGTGYNYEQYF
CDR3nt: TGTGCCAGCAGGACCGGGACAGGCTATAACTACGAGCAGTACTTC

v_gene: TRBV7-9
d_gene: .
j_gene: TRBJ1-2
abundance: .
CDR3aa: CASSLGEYYDYTF
CDR3nt: TGTGCCAGCAGCTTAGGGGAATACTATGACTACACCTTC

v_gene: TRBV28
d_gene: .
j_gene: TRBJ2-4
abundance: few
CDR3aa: CASRARNIQYF
CDR3nt: TGTGCCAGCAGGGCGAGAAACATTCAGTACTTC

v_gene: TRBV5-1
d_gene: .
j_gene: TRBJ1-2
abundance: .
CDR3aa: CASKEGITNYGYTF
CDR3nt: TGCGCCAGCAAGGAGGGGATTACAAACTATGGCTACACCTTC

v_gene: TRBV4-1
d_gene: .
j_gene: TRBJ2-3
abundance: few
CDR3aa: CASSQVGGADTQYF
CDR3nt: TGCGCCAGCAGCCAGGTAGGGGGAGCAGATACGCAGTATTTT

v_gene: TRBV7-9
d_gene: .
j_gene: TRBJ2-7
abundance: .
CDR3aa: CASTQGVYEQYF
CDR3nt: TGTGCCAGCACCCAAGGAGTCTACGAGCAGTACTTC

v_gene: TRBV7-2
d_gene: TRBD1
j_gene: TRBJ2-7
abundance: few
CDR3aa: CASNEPGQGGSYEQYF
CDR3nt: TGTGCCAGCAACGAACCAGGACAGGGGGGATCCTACGAGCAGTACTTC